The 30 T cell receptor beta chains below all came from one sample that was sequenced in a study of response to subunit inactivated influenza vaccine. TCRdb reprocessed the RT-PCR reads via MiXCR and lists one record per CDR3 protein. The sample lists just over 300,000 distinct CDR3 sequences, 20% to 25% occurring once. The sequenced sample was PBMCs from blood, obtained 21 months after vaccination. These receptors all come from a man aged 45-69 years who received an inactivated influenza vaccine.

The chain links TRBV5-5 to TRBJ2-5, with 12 bases that match TRBD1. V lost 4 bases and J lost 5; bases outside the gene matches: 9. This CDR3 has 16 amino acids. Germline V gene data show CDR1 as SGHKS and CDR2 as YYEKEE (reference sequence). The CDR3 sequence: CASSKPGQGARETQYF. The CDR3 DNA sequence: TGTGCCAGCAGCAAACCGGGACAGGGGGCGCGGGAGACCCAGTACTTC. Drawing the rest from reference TRBV5-5 and TRBJ2-5, the complete variable domain is DAGVTQSPTHLIKTRGQQVTLRCSPISGHKSVSWYQQVLGQGPQFIFQYYEKEERGRGNFPDRFSARQFPNYSSELNVNALLLGDSALYLCASSKPGQGARETQYFGPGTRLLVL.

This clonotype was counted between two and nine times. V is TRBV19 and J is TRBJ2-7; D perhaps matches TRBD2 (6 bases). The germline V gene encodes CDR1 LNHDA and CDR2 SQIVND (reference sequence). Trimming took off 2 bases at V and 4 bases at J, with 12 bases between the two ends. The CDR3 covers 14 residues. CDR3 coding DNA: TGTGCCAGTAGTATAAGGCCAGGGAGGTACGAGCAGTACTTC. Translating it yields CASSIRPGRYEQYF.

This clonotype showed up just a few times. The V gene is TRBV10-3, the J gene TRBJ2-6; no clear D. Germline assignment: CDR1 ENHRY and CDR2 SYGVKD. V dropped 2 bases and J dropped 0 bases, with 14 bases sitting between them. The CDR3 is 18 amino acids. As DNA, the CDR3 is TGTGCCATCAGTGAGACGTCAGGCCTAACCTCTGGGGCCAACGTCCTGACTTTC. Its protein product is CAISETSGLTSGANVLTF.

This clonotype showed up just a few times. The rearrangement uses TRBV10-3 and TRBJ2-7; TRBD1 aligns across 8 bases. This CDR3 comprises 15 residues. Germline V CDR1 and CDR2: ENHRY, SYGVKD. J gave up 5 bases and V 7 bases, and 13 bases lay outside the gene matches. CDR3 amino acids: CAINKNGQGQDEQYF. The CDR3 nucleotides are TGTGCCATCAACAAAAACGGACAGGGACAAGACGAGCAGTACTTC.

The V and J genes are TRBV7-6 and TRBJ2-5; 9 bases are shared with TRBD2. Germline V gene lookup returns CDR1 SGHVS and CDR2 FNYEAQ. The J segment lost 5 bases and the V segment lost 0 bases, leaving 13 bases of the junction unmatched. The CDR3 has 18 residues. CDR3 coding DNA: TGTGCCAGCAGCTTAGCGCAATTAGCGGGAGTTTATCTTGAGACCCAGTACTTC. This sequence encodes CASSLAQLAGVYLETQYF.

This chain links TRBV2 with TRBJ2-4, with unresolved D. Germline CDR1 SNHLY, CDR2 FYNNEI. The CDR3 has 14 residues. V was shortened by 8 bases and J by 0 bases, with 11 bases between the two germline ends. DNA of the CDR3: TGTGCCAGCTCCCCGCGAGGAGCCAAAAACATTCAGTACTTC. It translates to CASSPRGAKNIQYF. Using reference TRBV2 and TRBJ2-4 for the parts outside the CDR3, the full variable domain is EPEVTQTPSHQVTQMGQEVILRCVPISNHLYFYWYRQILGQKVEFLVSFYNNEISEKSEIFDDQFSVERPDGSNFTLKIRSTKLEDSAMYFCASSPRGAKNIQYFGAGTRLSVL.

The rearrangement uses TRBV28 and TRBJ2-5; 7 bases are a match to TRBD2. In germline, CDR1 is MDHEN, CDR2 SYDVKM. This CDR3 comprises 16 residues. V lost 3 bases to trimming and J lost 3 bases; unmatched junction nucleotides: 10. The CDR3 is CASSLFGLGDEETQYF. The CDR3 region has the DNA TGTGCCAGCAGTTTGTTTGGACTAGGGGATGAAGAGACCCAGTACTTC.

Here the CDR3 reads CASSAERGTENSPLHF. As DNA, the CDR3 is TGTGCCAGCAGTGCCGAGAGGGGGACAGAGAATTCACCCCTCCACTTT. The rearrangement uses TRBV25-1 and TRBJ1-6; 7 bases match TRBD1. V was pared by 4 bases and J by 7 bases, with 10 bases of the junction left unmatched. The CDR3 sequence is 16 residues long. The germline gives CDR1 MGHDK, CDR2 SYGVNS.

V and J are TRBV27 and TRBJ1-2, with 7 bases lining up with TRBD1. From germline, CDR1 is MNHEY and CDR2 SMNVEV (reference sequence). The CDR3 has 14 residues. Losses at the gene ends were 2 bases for V and 4 bases for J; bases not matched to a gene: 4. The CDR3 nucleotides are TGTGCCAGCAGTTTAAAGGGACAGTTCTATGGCTACACCTTC. Its protein product is CASSLKGQFYGYTF.

This chain joins TRBV29-1 and TRBJ1-1; no reliable D call. Germline CDR1 SQVTM, CDR2 ANQGSEA. Trimming took 4 bases from V and 5 from J, leaving 20 bases between them. CDR3 length equals 15 residues. This CDR3 is CSVGGGGFLGTEAFF. CDR3 coding DNA: TGCAGCGTTGGGGGAGGAGGGTTTTTAGGAACTGAAGCTTTCTTT.

This clonotype has just one count. The J gene is TRBJ2-3, the V gene TRBV15; TRBD2 is a possible D gene (7 bases). Per germline, CDR1 LNHNV and CDR2 YYDKDF (reference sequence). Trimming cost V 5 bases and J 3 bases, with 21 bases left between them. This CDR3 has 17 residues. The CDR3 DNA follows: TGTGCCACCAGCTTCCCACTCGGGGGGCGCGGTACAGATACGCAGTATTTT. Translating gives CATSFPLGGRGTDTQYF.

This clonotype was found a few times. V and J are TRBV7-2 and TRBJ1-2; D may be TRBD1 (5 bases). The CDR3 has 13 amino acids. Trimming removed 5 bases at V and 2 bases at J, with 9 bases between. Germline loops: CDR1 SGHTA, CDR2 FQGNSA. The CDR3 nucleotides read TGTGCCAGCAGCCTGGACATAAACTATGGCTACACCTTC. This codes for CASSLDINYGYTF.

This clonotype was found many times. The gene calls are TRBV18 and TRBJ1-2; the D gene is possibly TRBD1 (6 bases). This CDR3 has 14 amino acids. The germline V gene encodes CDR1 KGHSH and CDR2 LQKENI. The V gene lost 2 bases and the J gene lost 5 bases, with 12 bases spanning the gap. The CDR3 loop is CASSPKTGGYGYTF. The CDR3 region has the DNA TGTGCCAGCTCACCAAAGACAGGCGGTTATGGCTACACCTTC.

This clonotype showed up many times. The chain carries TRBV7-8 and TRBJ2-7, with D unresolved. Germline assignment: CDR1 SGHVS and CDR2 FQNEAQ. This CDR3 has 14 amino acids. Trimming pared 3 bases from V and 2 bases from J, leaving 11 bases between. DNA of the CDR3: TGTGCCAGCAGCTTCATAGGACGGGCCTACGAGCAGTACTTC. Amino acids: CASSFIGRAYEQYF.

The chain joins TRBV2 to TRBJ2-7, with D unclear. CDR1 SNHLY and CDR2 FYNNEI come from the germline V gene. CDR3 size: 13 residues. Trimming took 0 bases from V and 7 from J, leaving 10 bases between them. The CDR3 loop is CASSEASYREQYF. CDR3 sequence (DNA): TGTGCCAGCAGTGAAGCGTCATACCGTGAGCAGTACTTC.

In this sample, this clonotype turned up a few times. This chain connects TRBV20-1 to TRBJ2-5; no firm D call. Trimming took off 2 bases at V and 5 bases at J, with 15 bases between the two ends. The CDR3 loop spans 14 amino acids. Germline V gene data show CDR1 as DFQATT and CDR2 as SNEGSKA (reference sequence). The CDR3 spells CSARYLGSGETQYF. The CDR3 DNA is TGCAGTGCTAGATATTTGGGTTCGGGTGAGACCCAGTACTTC.

This clonotype was seen at least ten times. The J gene is TRBJ2-7, the V gene TRBV7-2; no firm D call. From germline, CDR1 is SGHTA and CDR2 FQGNSA. This CDR3 has 15 amino acids. V was trimmed by 2 bases and J by 4 bases, leaving 15 bases between them. The CDR3, as DNA: TGTGCCAGCAGCTTAACTCTTTTCAGAAATTACGAGCAGTACTTC. Translation: CASSLTLFRNYEQYF. The entire variable domain, with the rest obtained from reference TRBV7-2 and TRBJ2-7, is as follows: GAGVSQSPSNKVTEKGKDVELRCDPISGHTALYWYRQSLGQGLEFLIYFQGNSAPDKSGLPSDRFSAERTGGSVSTLTIQRTQQEDSAVYLCASSLTLFRNYEQYFGPGTRLTVT.

Worth noting for this clonotype: One end of the junction does not line up with germline, which may come from a read error. The chain carries TRBV9 and TRBJ2-1, with D possibly being TRBD2 (5 bases). Per germline, CDR1 SGDLS and CDR2 YYNGEE. The CDR3 extends over 15 amino acids. The CDR3 bases are TGTGCCGGCAGCGCCAGCGGTTTGGAAGCCAATGAGCAGTTCTTC. This gives the protein CAGSASGLEANEQFF.

This chain connects TRBV18 to TRBJ2-3, with 9 bases that match TRBD1. The CDR3 is 15 residues long. Germline-derived CDR1 and CDR2 are KGHSH and LQKENI. Unmatched junction bases numbered 6, after V lost 4 bases and J lost 4 bases. CDR3 region: CASSLQGAASDTQYF. For the CDR3, the DNA is TGTGCCAGCTCACTACAGGGGGCAGCATCAGATACGCAGTATTTT.

To note about this clonotype: A read error may account for a junction end that differs from germline. The chain joins TRBV2 to TRBJ2-7; no clear D gene. Germline CDR1 and CDR2: SNHLY and FYNNEI. The CDR3 sequence is 12 residues long. This CDR3 is CASREVVYEQYF. The CDR3 DNA follows: TGTGCCAGCAGAGAAGTAGTCTACGAGCAGTACTTC. Using reference TRBV2 and TRBJ2-7 for the parts outside the CDR3, the full variable domain is EPEVTQTPSHQVTQMGQEVILRCVPISNHLYFYWYRQILGQKVEFLVSFYNNEISEKSEIFDDQFSVERPDGSNFTLKIRSTKLEDSAMYFCASREVVYEQYFGPGTRLTVT.

This clonotype was detected ten times or more. The chain couples TRBV20-1 to TRBJ1-5, with 8 positions matching TRBD1. Germline values: CDR1 DFQATT, CDR2 SNEGSKA (reference sequence). V shed 6 bases and J 5 bases; nucleotides not matched to a gene: 12. The CDR3 runs to 15 residues. The CDR3 sequence: CSATPGTGFDQPQHF. The DNA of the CDR3 is TGCAGTGCCACGCCCGGGACAGGTTTCGATCAGCCCCAGCATTTT.

The CDR3 protein is CASSFWQGGYGYTF. For the CDR3, the DNA is TGTGCCAGCAGTTTTTGGCAGGGGGGCTATGGCTACACCTTC. The J gene is TRBJ1-2, the V gene TRBV12-3 or TRBV12-4; 7 bases fit TRBD1. The CDR3 is 14 residues long. V lost 3 bases and J lost 4; bases outside the gene matches: 5.

This clonotype occurred many times. This chain uses TRBV5-1 with TRBJ1-2; TRBD1 might be the D (5 bases). Germline V gene data show CDR1 as SGHRS and CDR2 as YFSETQ. Trimming stripped 4 bases from V and 7 bases from J, with 14 bases between. The CDR3 sequence is 13 residues long. Here the CDR3 reads CASSVDRRGGYTF. CDR3 nucleotide sequence: TGCGCCAGCAGCGTTGACAGACGGGGTGGCTACACCTTC.

The CDR3 DNA sequence: TGTGCCAGCTCACCACCCGGGTGGAATGAAAAACTGTTTTTT. Its protein is CASSPPGWNEKLFF. V usage is TRBV18 and J usage is TRBJ1-4; D not resolved. The CDR3 covers 14 residues. Trimming pared 0 bases from V and 5 bases from J, leaving 7 bases between. Germline V gene data show CDR1 as KGHSH and CDR2 as LQKENI.

This clonotype occurred a few times. This chain joins TRBV11-2 and TRBJ2-3, with a possible D match to TRBD1 (5 bases). The CDR3 sequence is 14 residues long. CDR1 is SGHAT, CDR2 FQNNGV, per germline. With 1 base removed from V and 4 bases from J, the gap between germline ends came to 9 bases. As DNA, the CDR3 is TGTGCCAGCAGCTTAGTTGCAGGGCCAGATACGCAGTATTTT. It codes for CASSLVAGPDTQYF.

V gene TRBV3-1 combines with J gene TRBJ1-6; D is undetermined. Germline assignment: CDR1 LGHDT and CDR2 YNNKEL (reference sequence). Trimming left V 3 bases short and J 0 bases short, with 9 bases between. CDR3 length: 16 residues. The CDR3 here is CASSQEYSSYNSPLHF. CDR3 nucleotide sequence: TGTGCCAGCAGCCAGGAATATAGCTCCTATAATTCACCCCTCCACTTT.

In its sample, this clonotype was seen a few times. V is TRBV27 and J is TRBJ2-2; tentative D call: TRBD2 (5 bases). This CDR3 is built from 14 residues. The ends were cut back, 1 base at V and 7 bases at J, with 10 bases in the middle. Germline V CDR1 and CDR2: MNHEY, SMNVEV (reference sequence). The CDR3 is CASSLWSGVGELFF. The CDR3 coding sequence is TGTGCCAGCAGTTTATGGTCCGGGGTCGGGGAGCTGTTTTTT.

V is TRBV15 and J is TRBJ1-2; TRBD1 matches at 7 bases. The junction had 4 bases not matched to a gene; V was cut back by 2 bases and J by 7 bases. The length of the CDR3 is 13 residues. Germline CDR1 LNHNV, CDR2 YYDKDF (reference sequence). Here the CDR3 reads CATSRQGEFGYTF. In nucleotides, the CDR3 is TGTGCCACCAGCAGACAGGGGGAATTTGGCTACACCTTC.

Regarding this clonotype: Relative to the germline gene, one junction end is altered; a read error may explain this. The chain couples TRBV7-2 to TRBJ1-4, with D perhaps matching TRBD1 (6 bases). Germline V gene data show CDR1 as SGHTA and CDR2 as FQGNSA. This CDR3 comprises 16 residues. The CDR3 region has the DNA TGTGCCAGCAGCTTAGGGCCGGGGACAACTAATGAAGAACTGTTTTTT. Residues: CASSLGPGTTNEELFF.

Only a few counts were recorded for this clonotype. The V and J genes are TRBV29-1 and TRBJ2-5, with a weak D call TRBD1 (5 bases). V was trimmed by 2 bases and J by 4 bases, leaving 14 bases between them. Germline values: CDR1 SQVTM, CDR2 ANQGSEA. The CDR3 has 14 amino acids. The DNA of the CDR3 is TGCAGCGTTGAATTCGGACATTGGGGAGAGACCCAGTACTTC. Translated: CSVEFGHWGETQYF.